Presented here are 23 T cell receptor beta chains from one specimen sequenced in a study of blood T cell repertoires in COVID-19. Produced via immunoSEQ multiplex PCR; TCRdb's table is partial and in-frame only. The sample has tens of thousands of clones, about 84% seen once. Sequencing was performed on peripheral blood. The receptors come from a human donor in a cohort sampled during active COVID-19.

The chain combines TRBV5-6 with TRBJ1-2; D is possibly TRBD1 (5 bases). V was pared by 0 bases and J by 2 bases, with 11 bases between. The germline V gene has CDR1 SGHDT and CDR2 YYEEEE. The CDR3 length is 15 residues. The chain's CDR3 is CASSLAQGGNYGYTF. The CDR3 DNA reads TGTGCCAGCAGCTTGGCCCAGGGTGGAAACTATGGCTACACCTTC.

The chain couples TRBV7-9 to TRBJ2-6, with a weak D call TRBD1 (6 bases). The CDR3 spans 18 residues. CDR1 is SEHNR, CDR2 FQNEAQ, per germline (reference sequence). V lost 5 bases and J lost 0, with 17 bases in between. CDR3 coding DNA: TGTGCCAGCAGCCCACTCCAGGGGCGCAGCTCTGGGGCCAACGTCCTGACTTTC. Its translation is CASSPLQGRSSGANVLTF.

The chain recombines TRBV7-8 with TRBJ1-6; maybe TRBD1 (5 bases). Trimming removed 5 bases from V and 10 bases from J, with 18 bases in between. This CDR3 has 15 residues. Germline V gene sequence: CDR1 SGHVS, CDR2 FQNEAQ. The CDR3 nucleotides are TGTGCCAGCAGCAATGCAGTGACAGTAATATCACCCCTCCACTTT. The encoded protein is CASSNAVTVISPLHF. Based on the CDR3 plus reference TRBV7-8 and TRBJ1-6, the full variable domain is GAGVSQSPRYKVAKRGQDVALRCDPISGHVSLFWYQQALGQGPEFLTYFQNEAQLDKSGLPSDRFFAERPEGSVSTLKIQRTQQEDSAVYLCASSNAVTVISPLHFGNGTRLTVT.

The chain has TRBV28 and TRBJ1-1; maybe TRBD1 (5 bases). V was trimmed by 4 bases and J by 4 bases, leaving 13 bases between them. The CDR3 totals 14 residues. The germline V gene has CDR1 MDHEN and CDR2 SYDVKM. CDR3 in DNA: TGTGCCAGCAGTTCCCAGCTTAGGGGCACTGAAGCTTTCTTT. Its translation: CASSSQLRGTEAFF.

V gene TRBV19 combines with J gene TRBJ1-5, with a weak D call TRBD1 (5 bases). The germline V and J ends were trimmed by 4 bases and 4 bases, with 20 bases remaining between them. This CDR3 region has 17 residues. The germline CDR1 and CDR2 sequences are LNHDA and SQIVND (reference sequence). In DNA, the CDR3 is TGTGCCAGTAGTACAGCCCCCCCAGGGCGTCGAAATCAGCCCCAGCATTTT. The encoded protein is CASSTAPPGRRNQPQHF.

This clone has just a few counts. This sequence joins TRBV7-2 and TRBJ2-3; 7 positions match TRBD2. V lost 5 bases to trimming and J lost 0 bases; unmatched junction nucleotides: 17. The CDR3 has 19 amino acids. Germline V CDR1 and CDR2: SGHTA, FQGNSA. CDR3 nucleotides: TGTGCCAGCAGCCCGGGAATAGGCGGGGGACCCGATAGCACAGATACGCAGTATTTT. It codes for CASSPGIGGGPDSTDTQYF.

This sequence joins TRBV3-1 (or the pseudogene TRBV3-2) and TRBJ2-2, with TRBD2 matching 10 bases. Trimming at V came to 1 base and at J to 4 bases, leaving 0 bases not matched to a gene. Germline CDR1 is LGHDT and CDR2 is YNNKEL (reference sequence). CDR3 length: 15 amino acids. The CDR3 coding sequence is TGTGCCAGCAGCCAAGGACTAGCGGGCACCGGGGAGCTGTTTTTT. Residues: CASSQGLAGTGELFF.

This clone was seen a handful of times. This chain connects TRBV28 to TRBJ1-1; no clear D gene. This CDR3 is built from 11 residues. V lost 6 bases and J 4 bases, leaving 6 bases between the germline ends. Germline CDR1 and CDR2: MDHEN and SYDVKM. CDR3 sequence reads: CASRRITEAFF. CDR3 coding DNA: TGTGCCAGCAGGAGAATCACTGAAGCTTTCTTT. Filled out from reference TRBV28 and TRBJ1-1, the complete variable domain reads DVKVTQSSRYLVKRTGEKVFLECVQDMDHENMFWYRQDPGLGLRLIYFSYDVKMKEKGDIPEGYSVSREKKERFSLILESASTNQTSMYLCASRRITEAFFGQGTRLTVV.

The rearrangement uses TRBV28 and TRBJ1-4; perhaps TRBD1 as D (5 bases). The V gene's germline CDR1 is MDHEN and CDR2 SYDVKM. The CDR3 sequence is 13 residues long. V gave up 5 bases and J gave up 7 bases, with 11 bases separating them. This chain's CDR3 is CASSGGAGEKLFF. In DNA form, the CDR3 reads TGTGCCAGCAGTGGCGGGGCAGGTGAAAAACTGTTTTTT.

The gene calls are TRBV7-2 and TRBJ2-2; TRBD2 is a possible D gene (7 bases). The V gene lost 5 bases and the J gene lost 4 bases, with 17 bases spanning the gap. This CDR3 has 16 amino acids. Germline lookup yields CDR1 SGHTA and CDR2 FQGNSA. CDR3 DNA: TGTGCCAGCAGCCCTCGAGGGGGGGGCGGCACCGGGGAGCTGTTTTTT. Protein: CASSPRGGGGTGELFF.

CDR3 in DNA: TGTGCCACCAGTGATTTTCAGTGGGGCTACACCTTC. As protein: CATSDFQWGYTF. The rearrangement links TRBV24-1 to TRBJ1-2; D unclear. V lost 1 base and J 8 bases, leaving 7 bases between the germline ends. CDR3 length equals 12 residues. Per germline, CDR1 KGHDR and CDR2 SFDVKD.

J is TRBJ1-2 and V is TRBV7-9; 11 nucleotides line up with TRBD1. The germline CDR1 and CDR2 sequences are SEHNR and FQNEAQ (reference sequence). V gave up 5 bases and J gave up 0 bases; unmatched junction bases: 8. The CDR3 contains 17 residues. CDR3 amino acids: CASSPRDRGSSNYGYTF. DNA for the CDR3: TGTGCCAGCAGCCCCCGGGACAGGGGGTCTTCTAACTATGGCTACACCTTC.

This sequence joins TRBV28 and TRBJ1-6; possible D gene TRBD1, 6 bases. Trimming shortened V by 5 bases and J by 13 bases, and 21 bases separated the two germline ends. This CDR3 has 15 residues. CDR1 and CDR2 from the germline V gene are MDHEN and SYDVKM. The CDR3 loop is CASSGGGTGTFPLHF. The CDR3 bases are TGTGCCAGCAGTGGGGGGGGAACCGGGACATTCCCCCTCCACTTT.

Here the CDR3 DNA reads TGTGCCAGCAGCTTAGCCGGCGGGGGGGTCCCCAATGAAAAACTGTTTTTT. This sequence encodes CASSLAGGGVPNEKLFF. The J gene is TRBJ1-4, the V gene TRBV7-9; D possibly corresponds to TRBD1 (5 bases). V lost 0 bases and J lost 5, with 16 bases in between. The CDR3 consists of 17 residues. Germline V CDR1 and CDR2: SEHNR, FQNEAQ (reference sequence).

This chain uses TRBV7-9 with TRBJ1-3; maybe TRBD1 (6 bases). Germline V gene data show CDR1 as SEHNR and CDR2 as FQNEAQ (reference sequence). V was pared by 1 base and J by 3 bases, with 7 bases between. The CDR3 spans 14 residues. DNA of the CDR3: TGTGCCAGCAGCTTAGGGACAGTTGGAAACACCATATATTTT. Its protein is CASSLGTVGNTIYF.

The chain recombines TRBV12-3 or TRBV12-4 with TRBJ1-1; 7 bases agree with TRBD1. V was pared by 5 bases and J by 10 bases, with 10 bases of the junction left unmatched. The CDR3 is 13 residues long. The CDR3 sequence: CASSIPGQVAAFF. The CDR3 DNA is TGTGCCAGCAGTATACCCGGACAGGTTGCAGCTTTCTTT.

The CDR3 spells CASSLRSGTGAYNEQFF. CDR3 DNA: TGTGCCAGCAGCTTGAGGTCTGGGACAGGGGCATACAATGAGCAGTTCTTC. V and J are TRBV5-5 and TRBJ2-1; 10 positions agree with TRBD1. The germline V gene encodes CDR1 SGHKS and CDR2 YYEKEE (reference sequence). The V segment lost 1 base and the J segment 4 bases; nucleotides outside the gene matches: 8. The CDR3 has 17 residues.

This chain connects TRBV6-5 to TRBJ1-6; D perhaps matches TRBD1 (6 bases). Trimming shortened V by 0 bases and J by 10 bases, and 16 bases separated the two germline ends. The CDR3 is made up of 16 amino acids. Germline V gives CDR1 MNHEY, CDR2 SVGAGI. This CDR3 is CASSYSHTGRWSPLHF. Here the CDR3 DNA reads TGTGCCAGCAGTTACTCGCACACAGGGAGATGGTCACCCCTCCACTTT.

This rearrangement joins TRBV12-3 or TRBV12-4 to TRBJ1-2; TRBD1 aligns across 8 bases. This CDR3 region has 13 residues. The J segment lost 4 bases and the V segment lost 6 bases, leaving 4 bases of the junction unmatched. CDR3 sequence: CASRETGVYGYTF. CDR3 DNA: TGTGCCAGCAGGGAGACAGGGGTCTATGGCTACACCTTC.

This clone was seen a few times. The chain recombines TRBV5-4 with TRBJ2-2; perhaps TRBD2 as D (7 bases). V was trimmed by 7 bases and J by 5 bases, leaving 15 bases between them. The length of the CDR3 is 14 residues. CDR1 and CDR2 (germline): SGHNT, YYREEE (reference sequence). The CDR3 nucleotides are TGTGCCAGCCGGGGGGCCGGTATAACCGGGGAGCTGTTTTTT. It specifies CASRGAGITGELFF.

As for this clone: One end of the junction is discordant with germline, which a read error may explain. The V and J genes are TRBV18 and TRBJ1-4, with D unclear. The germline V gene encodes CDR1 KGHSH and CDR2 LQKENI. CDR3 length equals 13 residues. The CDR3 bases are TGTGCCAGCTCACCACTTCTCCGAGGCCTGAAGATTTTT. Its translation is CASSPLLRGLKIF.

This chain connects TRBV18 to TRBJ2-7; TRBD2 agrees at 8 bases. The germline V gene encodes CDR1 KGHSH and CDR2 LQKENI. This CDR3 contains 15 residues. After removal of 6 bases from V and 2 bases from J, the junction contained 9 bases not matched to a gene. The CDR3 DNA reads as TGTGCCAGCTCCCGCGGGGCGGGGGGCACCTACGAGCAGTACTTC. It encodes CASSRGAGGTYEQYF.

The chain carries TRBV3-1 (or the pseudogene TRBV3-2) and TRBJ1-3; TRBD1 agrees at 7 bases. The V segment lost 4 bases and the J segment 4 bases; nucleotides outside the gene matches: 7. Looked up from germline, CDR1 is LGHDT and CDR2 is YNNKEL (reference sequence). This CDR3 comprises 15 residues. The CDR3 sequence is CASSRGQAAGNTIYF. CDR3 bases: TGTGCCAGCAGCCGAGGACAGGCGGCGGGAAACACCATATATTTT.